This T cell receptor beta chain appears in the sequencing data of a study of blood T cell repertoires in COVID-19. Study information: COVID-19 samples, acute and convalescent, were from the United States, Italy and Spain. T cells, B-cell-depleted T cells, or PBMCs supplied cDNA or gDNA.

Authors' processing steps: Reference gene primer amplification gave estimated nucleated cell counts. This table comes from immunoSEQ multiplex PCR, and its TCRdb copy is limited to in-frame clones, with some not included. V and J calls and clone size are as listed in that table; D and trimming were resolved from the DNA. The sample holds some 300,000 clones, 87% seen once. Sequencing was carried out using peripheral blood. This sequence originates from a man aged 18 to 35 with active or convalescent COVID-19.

The CDR3 DNA reads as TGTGCCAGCGTTACCGGGACAGGGAGTAGAAAACTGTTTTTT. It codes for CASVTGTGSRKLFF. The V and J genes are TRBV28 and TRBJ1-4; TRBD1 matches at 9 bases. The V gene end was trimmed by 8 bases and the J gene end by 10 bases; junction bases not matched to a gene: 11. Per the germline V gene, CDR1 is MDHEN and CDR2 is SYDVKM. The length of the CDR3 is 14 residues.